These 23 T cell receptor beta chains originate from one sample sequenced in a study of blood T cells in healthy people across ages (dated by TCRdb to about 2015). Receptors were amplified or captured by 5' RACE. These reads were obtained on an Illumina HiSeq 2500. The second PCR ran for about 6 to 12 cycles and used a J-beta primer mix along with a sample-barcoded 5' primer. The raw public data were reprocessed by TCRdb itself: fastp quality trimming at Q25, MiXCR clonotype calling, in-frame beta chains only. CDR3 protein sequences are deduplicated, and each keeps its most common genes and DNA. This sample holds 1.5 million to 2 million distinct CDR3 sequences; roughly 52% were observed only once. About 2.1% of the sample rests with the top ten. The sample was blood. All receptors come from a woman aged 40 to 49 in good health.

The chain is built from TRBV6-5 and TRBJ2-3; TRBD2 agrees at 8 bases. Trimming removed 0 bases from V and 4 bases from J; junction bases left unmatched: 3. The CDR3 is 15 amino acids. In germline, CDR1 is MNHEY, CDR2 SVGAGI. The CDR3 nucleotides read TGTGCCAGCAGTTACTCTGGGACTAGAGCAGATACGCAGTATTTT. Translated, it gives CASSYSGTRADTQYF.

This chain joins TRBV21-1 and TRBJ1-5; the D call of TRBD1 is as the table states it, not checked on the DNA. TRBV21-1 is a pseudogene segment. The CDR3 totals 17 residues. This CDR3 is CASSNSGGGISNQPQHF. The CDR3 nucleotides are TGTGCCAGCAGCAATTCGGGGGGCGGGATTAGCAATCAGCCCCAGCATTTT.

The chain carries TRBV12-3 or TRBV12-4 and TRBJ1-1; 7 bases line up with TRBD1. The CDR3 loop spans 14 amino acids. Germline trimming cut 3 bases from V and 1 base from J; bases unmatched to any gene: 2. CDR3 protein: CASSFKGANTEAFF. The CDR3 region has the DNA TGTGCCAGCAGTTTTAAGGGGGCGAACACTGAAGCTTTCTTT.

This chain connects TRBV21-1 to TRBJ1-3; the D call TRBD1 from the table was never checked on the DNA. TRBV21-1 corresponds to a pseudogene. The CDR3 sequence is 14 residues long. The CDR3: CASSTGQGRNTIYF. The DNA of the CDR3 is TGTGCCAGCAGCACCGGACAGGGGCGAAACACCATATATTTT.

This clonotype occurred a few times. The chain is built from TRBV7-2 and TRBJ2-4; no definite D call. Per germline, CDR1 SGHTA and CDR2 FQGNSA. Trimming took off 0 bases at V and 0 bases at J, with 9 bases between the two ends. This CDR3 region has 16 residues. CDR3 in amino acids: CASSLALVLAKNIQYF. The DNA of the CDR3 is TGTGCCAGCAGCTTAGCACTCGTACTAGCCAAAAACATTCAGTACTTC.

The chain employs TRBV5-6 and TRBJ1-5; tentative D call: TRBD1 (5 bases). Trimming removed 0 bases from V and 7 bases from J, with 11 bases in between. Germline V lookup: CDR1 SGHDT, CDR2 YYEEEE. CDR3 length: 14 residues. This chain's CDR3 is CASSLGRVEQPQHF. The CDR3 DNA is TGTGCCAGCAGCTTGGGCAGGGTCGAACAGCCCCAGCATTTT. The full variable domain, with the rest looked up from reference TRBV5-6 and TRBJ1-5, is DAGVTQSPTHLIKTRGQQVTLRCSPKSGHDTVSWYQQALGQGPQFIFQYYEEEERQRGNFPDRFSGHQFPNYSSELNVNALLLGDSALYLCASSLGRVEQPQHFGDGTRLSIL.

The CDR3, as DNA: TGCGCCAGCAGCCAAGACCATATGGATCGCTCAACCTACGAGCAGTACTTC. It specifies CASSQDHMDRSTYEQYF. The V call is TRBV4-1, the J call TRBJ2-7; no clear D. Trimming removed 0 bases at V and 2 bases at J, with 17 bases between. CDR3 length: 17 residues. CDR1 and CDR2 (germline): MGHRA, YSYEKL.

In this sample, this clonotype turned up once. The V gene is TRBV12-3 or TRBV12-4, the J gene TRBJ2-2, with 7 bases that match TRBD2. CDR3 size: 16 residues. Germline trimming cut 7 bases from V and 9 bases from J; bases unmatched to any gene: 17. In DNA, the CDR3 is TGTGCCAGCAACCTCCTAGGGGCGGGGGTGACCAGGGAGCTGTTTTTT. This sequence encodes CASNLLGAGVTRELFF.

This clonotype was detected ten times or more. The chain joins TRBV5-5 to TRBJ2-5; D uncertain. Germline V CDR1 and CDR2: SGHKS, YYEKEE (reference sequence). Trimming shortened V by 0 bases and J by 5 bases, and 8 bases separated the two germline ends. This CDR3 has 13 residues. The CDR3 nucleotides read TGTGCCAGCAGCTTGGTAGGGTCTGAGACCCAGTACTTC. Amino acid sequence: CASSLVGSETQYF.

The chain links TRBV6-5 to TRBJ2-1; possibly TRBD1 for D (6 bases). The CDR3 totals 15 residues. The germline V and J ends were trimmed by 5 bases and 1 base, with 12 bases remaining between them. CDR1 and CDR2 from the germline V gene are MNHEY and SVGAGI. CDR3 nucleotide sequence: TGTGCCAGCAGTGGATCGACAGGTTCCTACAATGAGCAGTTCTTC. Residues: CASSGSTGSYNEQFF.

This clonotype was observed a few times. This chain links TRBV5-1 with TRBJ2-1; no clear D gene. This CDR3 region has 13 residues. Per the germline V gene, CDR1 is SGHRS and CDR2 is YFSETQ. V was cut by 1 base and J by 12 bases, with 14 bases left in between. CDR3: CASSLRGADPQFF. The CDR3 region has the DNA TGCGCCAGCAGCTTGCGAGGTGCGGATCCGCAGTTCTTC. The full variable domain, rest sourced from reference TRBV5-1 and TRBJ2-1, is KAGVTQTPRYLIKTRGQQVTLSCSPISGHRSVSWYQQTPGQGLQFLFEYFSETQRNKGNFPGRFSGRQFSNSRSEMNVSTLELGDSALYLCASSLRGADPQFFGPGTRLTVL.

This chain connects TRBV6-5 to TRBJ2-1; D uncertain. From germline, CDR1 is MNHEY and CDR2 SVGAGI. Trimming stripped 2 bases from V and 3 bases from J, with 11 bases between. The CDR3 is made up of 15 amino acids. CDR3: CASSYGLEVYNEQFF. The CDR3 DNA sequence: TGTGCCAGCAGTTACGGGCTAGAGGTCTACAATGAGCAGTTCTTC.

This clonotype was seen a handful of times. J is TRBJ2-1 and V is TRBV9, with D perhaps given as TRBD1 or TRBD2 (5 bases each). The germline V gene encodes CDR1 SGDLS and CDR2 YYNGEE. This CDR3 is 13 amino acids long. Trimming left V 3 bases short and J 9 bases short, with 13 bases between. The CDR3 nucleotides read TGTGCCAGCAGCGGAGGGGCAAAGGGTGAGCAGTTCTTC. This gives the protein CASSGGAKGEQFF.

The rearrangement uses TRBV28 and TRBJ2-1; a possible D gene is TRBD2 (6 bases). V lost 8 bases and J lost 10, with 15 bases in between. CDR3 length equals 12 residues. Germline V CDR1 and CDR2: MDHEN, SYDVKM. This CDR3 is CASRGQGGEQFF. The CDR3 nucleotides are TGTGCCAGCCGAGGGCAGGGAGGCGAGCAGTTCTTC.

Regarding this clonotype: Just one base apart from a much larger clone, this may be a read error. The chain uses TRBV12-3 or TRBV12-4 and TRBJ1-4; no definite D call. CDR3 length equals 15 residues. Deletions cut 7 bases from V and 8 bases from J, with 20 bases between. CDR3 amino acids: CASTIPQENGEKLFF. Here the CDR3 DNA reads TGTGCCAGCACCATTCCCCAGGAGAACGGCGAAAAACTGTTTTTT.

This clonotype was seen a few times. The chain combines TRBV24-1 with TRBJ2-5; the match to TRBD2 covers 10 bases. The CDR3 consists of 15 residues. Germline V gene data show CDR1 as KGHDR and CDR2 as SFDVKD. J lost 4 bases, V lost 4 bases, and 5 bases had no gene match. DNA for the CDR3: TGTGCCACCAGTGACCCGGGACTAGCGACAGAGACCCAGTACTTC. Translation gives CATSDPGLATETQYF.

The gene calls are TRBV11-2 and TRBJ1-1; D is perhaps TRBD1 (5 bases). The CDR3 loop spans 15 amino acids. The V end lost 1 base, the J end lost 5 bases, and 14 bases lay between the germline ends. From germline, CDR1 is SGHAT and CDR2 FQNNGV. CDR3 loop: CASSLAGSGGTEAFF. CDR3 DNA: TGTGCCAGCAGCTTAGCCGGCTCGGGGGGGACTGAAGCTTTCTTT.

In the case of this clonotype: At one of its ends the junction is not consistent with the germline gene, which may arise from a read error. The gene calls are TRBV27 and TRBJ2-3; 12 nucleotides agree with TRBD1. The CDR3 contains 17 residues. Looked up from germline, CDR1 is MNHEY and CDR2 is SMNVEV (reference sequence). The CDR3 sequence: CVSSLGGDRGPADTQYF. The CDR3 DNA is TGTGTCAGCAGTTTAGGGGGGGACAGGGGGCCCGCAGATACGCAGTATTTT.

V is TRBV4-3 and J is TRBJ2-5; 8 bases match TRBD2. The CDR3 sequence is 16 residues long. The germline V gene encodes CDR1 LGHNA and CDR2 YSLEER. Germline trimming cut 0 bases from V and 2 bases from J; bases unmatched to any gene: 5. DNA for the CDR3: TGCGCCAGCAGCCAAGATTTCCGGGGGGGGCAAGAGACCCAGTACTTC. This translates into CASSQDFRGGQETQYF.

This clonotype was found a few times. V usage is TRBV14 and J usage is TRBJ2-7, with D maybe TRBD1 (5 bases). Trimming left V 2 bases short and J 3 bases short, with 11 bases between. Germline lookup yields CDR1 SGHDN and CDR2 FVKESK. The CDR3 runs 14 residues. The CDR3 DNA follows: TGTGCCAGCAGCCAACAGGGCGATTACTACGAGCAGTACTTC. Its translation: CASSQQGDYYEQYF.

The CDR3 loop reads CAISWDGRIGYTF. The CDR3 coding sequence is TGTGCCATCAGTTGGGACGGTCGAATCGGCTACACCTTC. The chain joins TRBV10-3 to TRBJ1-2; D is perhaps TRBD1 (5 bases). There are 13 residues in the CDR3. Deletions cut 5 bases from V and 8 bases from J, with 15 bases between. Germline-derived CDR1 and CDR2 are ENHRY and SYGVKD.

The chain employs TRBV6-5 and TRBJ2-3; 12 bases map to TRBD1. This CDR3 contains 17 residues. The germline gives CDR1 MNHEY, CDR2 SVGAGI. The junction had 5 bases not matched to a gene; V was cut back by 2 bases and J by 2 bases. The chain's CDR3 is CASSYLGTGGLTDTQYF. The DNA of the CDR3 is TGTGCCAGCAGTTACCTGGGGACAGGGGGCCTCACAGATACGCAGTATTTT.

The chain links TRBV20-1 to TRBJ2-3; D is perhaps TRBD2 (5 bases). This CDR3 region has 14 residues. The V gene lost 5 bases and the J gene lost 5 bases, with 17 bases spanning the gap. In germline, CDR1 is DFQATT, CDR2 SNEGSKA (reference sequence). The CDR3 protein is CSARPVRAGDTQYF. The CDR3, as DNA: TGCAGTGCTCGCCCGGTGAGGGCGGGAGATACGCAGTATTTT.